Listed below are T cell receptor beta chains from one sample, sequenced in a study of identical twins. TCRdb used MiXCR to reprocess the 5' RACE reads, holding one entry per CDR3 protein. The sample shows about 430,000 distinct CDR3 sequences, around 20% of them seen only once. Sequencing was done on a sample of naive T cells sorted from blood. The receptors come from a man between 50 and 59 years old in good health. CDR3s include the opening cysteine and the closing phenylalanine or tryptophan. The D gene is left open where the match is weak. Clone size appears in some rows only: once, few, many, or a class for an expanded clone.

length	V	size	D	J	DNA	CDR3
15	TRBV9	few	NA	TRBJ2-1	TGTGCCAGCAGCGTAGGGCCAGTGAGAAACAATGAGCAGTTCTTC	CASSVGPVRNNEQFF
12	TRBV28	NA	NA	TRBJ1-1	TGTGCCAGCAGTTTCCCACAGGGTGAAGCTTTCTTT	CASSFPQGEAFF
17	TRBV4-3	NA	TRBD1	TRBJ1-2	TGCGCCAGCAGCCAAATGGTAGGGACAGCCTATAACTATGGCTACACCTTC	CASSQMVGTAYNYGYTF
14	TRBV7-9	NA	NA	TRBJ2-1	TGTGCCAGCAGTAAGGTACCGAACTACAATGAGCAGTTCTTC	CASSKVPNYNEQFF
14	TRBV18	NA	TRBD2	TRBJ2-7	TGTGCCAGCTCCTTAAGCGGGAGTGGCTACGAGCAGTACTTC	CASSLSGSGYEQYF
14	TRBV20-1	NA	NA	TRBJ2-5	TGCAGTGCTACCTCAGGGTGGTACCAAGAGACCCAGTACTTC	CSATSGWYQETQYF
13	TRBV20-1	few	NA	TRBJ2-7	TGCAGTGCTAGAGATTCGGCATCGAGGGAGCAGTACTTC	CSARDSASREQYF
14	TRBV12-3/TRBV12-4	NA	TRBD2	TRBJ2-2	TGTGCCAGCAGTTTTCGGGACTACGCCGGGGAGCTGTTTTTT	CASSFRDYAGELFF
13	TRBV11-2	few	NA	TRBJ2-7	TGTGCCAGCAGCCGAGGGACCGTCGACGAGCAGTACTTC	CASSRGTVDEQYF
14	TRBV29-1	many	TRBD1	TRBJ2-7	TGCAGCGTCGATCCCGGGACAGGGAAACACGAGCAGTACTTC	CSVDPGTGKHEQYF
13	TRBV29-1	many	TRBD1	TRBJ1-1	TGCAGCGCGGGACAGGGGTTGAACACTGAAGCTTTCTTT	CSAGQGLNTEAFF
15	TRBV11-2	few	TRBD2	TRBJ2-7	TGTGCCAGCAGGAGGACTAGCGGTGGGGCCTACGAGCAGTACTTC	CASRRTSGGAYEQYF
12	TRBV12-3/TRBV12-4	NA	NA	TRBJ1-1	TGTGCCAGCAGTTTACCGGGGGTTAAGGCTTTCTTT	CASSLPGVKAFF
17	TRBV29-1	few	NA	TRBJ1-2	TGCAGCGTTGACGGGGGTAATGAAGGTTTTGGTTTCTCTGGCTACACCTTC	CSVDGGNEGFGFSGYTF
12	TRBV12-3/TRBV12-4	many	NA	TRBJ1-5	TGTGCCAGCAGTTTGATCAATCAGCCCCAGCATTTT	CASSLINQPQHF
14	TRBV4-2	few	NA	TRBJ2-2	TGTGCCAGCAGCCAAGATCTGGCGTCCGGGGAGCTGTTTTTT	CASSQDLASGELFF
15	TRBV5-1	NA	TRBD2	TRBJ2-1	TGCGCCAGCAGTTCCACCCCGGGGAGGGTCGATGAGCAGTTCTTC	CASSSTPGRVDEQFF
15	TRBV9	few	TRBD1	TRBJ2-5	TGTGCCAGCAGCACAGGGGGCTCGTGGCAAGAGACCCAGTACTTC	CASSTGGSWQETQYF
14	TRBV28	many	NA	TRBJ2-5	TGTGCCAGCAGTTTCCGGACAGCCCAAGAGACCCAGTACTTC	CASSFRTAQETQYF
15	TRBV28	NA	TRBD2	TRBJ2-1	TGTGCCAGCAATAGCGGGGGTAGCTCCTACAATGAGCAGTTCTTC	CASNSGGSSYNEQFF
18	TRBV7-3	many	TRBD2	TRBJ2-3	TGTGCCAGCAGCTTAAAGGGGTCACTAGCGGGAGTTACAGATACGCAGTATTTT	CASSLKGSLAGVTDTQYF
13	TRBV20-1	few	NA	TRBJ2-1	TGCAGTGCTAGAGGACGTTTGGGAAATGAGCAGTTCTTC	CSARGRLGNEQFF
16	TRBV7-6	NA	TRBD1	TRBJ1-3	TGTGCCAGCAGCCTACCGACAGGGAGCTCTGGAAACACCATATATTTT	CASSLPTGSSGNTIYF
16	TRBV6-2/TRBV6-3	once	TRBD2	TRBJ2-7	TGTGCCAGCAGTTACTCGAAGACTAGCGGAACCTACGAGCAGTACTTC	CASSYSKTSGTYEQYF
15	TRBV12-5	few	NA	TRBJ1-1	TGTGCTAGTGGTTTGGAGCCGAGAGCAAGCACTGAAGCTTTCTTT	CASGLEPRASTEAFF
11	TRBV20-1	many	NA	TRBJ2-2	TGCAGTGCTTGGAACACCGGGGAGCTGTTTTTT	CSAWNTGELFF
14	TRBV29-1	few	TRBD1	TRBJ2-7	TGCAGCGTTGGGACAGGGGGAGCTATCTACGAGCAGTACTTC	CSVGTGGAIYEQYF
14	TRBV27	many	NA	TRBJ1-2	TGTGCCAGCAGCCCCCTCGACAGGCGCTATGGCTACACCTTC	CASSPLDRRYGYTF
14	TRBV10-3	NA	NA	TRBJ2-6	TGTGCCATCAGTGGAAACTCTGGGGCCAACGTCCTGACTTTC	CAISGNSGANVLTF
14	TRBV7-2	few	NA	TRBJ2-7	TGTGCCAGCAGCTTGGGAGGACCGCTTTACGAGCAGTACTTC	CASSLGGPLYEQYF
18	TRBV9	few	TRBD2	TRBJ2-3	TGTGCCAGCAGCGTAGCTTGGACTAGCGGGGGGGCCACAGATACGCAGTATTTT	CASSVAWTSGGATDTQYF
15	TRBV4-3	NA	NA	TRBJ1-1	TGCGCCAGCAGCCAATCCTCGACACTGAACACTGAAGCTTTCTTT	CASSQSSTLNTEAFF
12	TRBV29-1	NA	NA	TRBJ2-7	TGCAGCGTTGAAGAGGGTACCTACGAGCAGTACTTC	CSVEEGTYEQYF
14	TRBV20-1	few	NA	TRBJ2-7	TGCAGTGCTAGGGGTTGGTTAAGTACCTACGAGCAGTACTTC	CSARGWLSTYEQYF
12	TRBV7-9	NA	NA	TRBJ2-5	TGTGCCAGCAGCTTTTTGCCGGAGACCCAGTACTTC	CASSFLPETQYF
14	TRBV20-1	many	NA	TRBJ2-2	TGCAGTGCTAGCGTGCAAACGAACACCGGGGAGCTGTTTTTT	CSASVQTNTGELFF
14	TRBV7-2	NA	NA	TRBJ2-7	TGTGCCAGCAGCTTAACCAGCGACTCCTACGAGCAGTACTTC	CASSLTSDSYEQYF
14	TRBV29-1	few	NA	TRBJ2-4	TGCAGCGTAGCGGGACATTTGACCAAAAACATTCAGTACTTC	CSVAGHLTKNIQYF
20	TRBV20-1	few	TRBD1	TRBJ2-7	TGCAGTGCTAGAGGTCTCGGGACAGGGGTCCGATCCCTAACCTCCTACGAGCAGTACTTC	CSARGLGTGVRSLTSYEQYF
17	TRBV4-2	NA	NA	TRBJ2-3	TGTGCCAGCAGCCAGAGACGTGGGCAGGGAGACACAGATACGCAGTATTTT	CASSQRRGQGDTDTQYF
14	TRBV29-1	many	TRBD1	TRBJ2-2	TGCAGCGTATCGGACAGGGACAACACCGGGGAGCTGTTTTTT	CSVSDRDNTGELFF
13	TRBV20-1	few	NA	TRBJ1-1	TGCAGTGCTAGGGACCGGGACCTACATGAAGCTTTCTTT	CSARDRDLHEAFF
14	TRBV20-1	many	NA	TRBJ2-7	TGCAGTGCTAGAAGAGCACAGATTAATTACGAGCAGTACTTC	CSARRAQINYEQYF
15	TRBV7-2	few	TRBD1	TRBJ2-7	TGTGCCAGCAGCCCATCGACAGGGGGAAAGCACGAGCAGTACTTC	CASSPSTGGKHEQYF
14	TRBV15	NA	NA	TRBJ1-1	TGTGCCACCAGCAGAGTGGGGGACAACACTGAAGCTTTCTTT	CATSRVGDNTEAFF
14	TRBV7-2	few	NA	TRBJ1-3	TGTGCCAGCAGCTTAGGATTCTCTGGAAACACCATATATTTT	CASSLGFSGNTIYF
15	TRBV20-1	NA	NA	TRBJ2-1	TGCAGTGCTAGAGCGGCGCTCCTCGCCAACAATGAGCAGTTCTTC	CSARAALLANNEQFF
15	TRBV6-5	few	NA	TRBJ1-4	TGTGCCAGCAGCTACACTGGGGCATCAGGTGAAAAACTGTTTTTT	CASSYTGASGEKLFF
12	TRBV3-1	many	NA	TRBJ2-7	TGTGCCAGCAGCCGTACCGGGGACGAGCAGTACTTC	CASSRTGDEQYF
12	TRBV28	many	NA	TRBJ1-2	TGTGCCACCTGGACTCCGAACTATGGCTACACCTTC	CATWTPNYGYTF
12	TRBV20-1	many	NA	TRBJ1-1	TGCAGTGCTAGGTGGACAGCTACTGAAGCTTTCTTT	CSARWTATEAFF